This T cell receptor (beta chain) comes out of a study of T-cell reconstitution after alpha-beta-depleted transplantation in children. Preparing the TCRbeta library involved the use of unique molecular identifiers. From the PCR reads, TCRdb called clonotypes with MiXCR, one entry per CDR3 protein. The sample includes hundreds of thousands of distinct CDR3 sequences, roughly 14% of them seen just once. This clonotype came up a few times. The source material was PBMCs, sampled before TCRalphabeta/CD19-depleted stem cell transplant. The sequence came from a girl aged 2-10 years with congenital amegakaryocytic thrombocytopenia, due to receive a stem cell transplant.

CDR3 in amino acids: CASSSIRGFEQYF. CDR3 sequence (DNA): TGTGCCAGCAGTTCTATACGGGGGTTTGAGCAGTACTTC. The chain has TRBV12-3 or TRBV12-4 and TRBJ2-7; tentatively, D is TRBD2 (6 bases). Trimming left V 4 bases short and J 7 bases short, with 14 bases between. The CDR3 sequence is 13 residues long.